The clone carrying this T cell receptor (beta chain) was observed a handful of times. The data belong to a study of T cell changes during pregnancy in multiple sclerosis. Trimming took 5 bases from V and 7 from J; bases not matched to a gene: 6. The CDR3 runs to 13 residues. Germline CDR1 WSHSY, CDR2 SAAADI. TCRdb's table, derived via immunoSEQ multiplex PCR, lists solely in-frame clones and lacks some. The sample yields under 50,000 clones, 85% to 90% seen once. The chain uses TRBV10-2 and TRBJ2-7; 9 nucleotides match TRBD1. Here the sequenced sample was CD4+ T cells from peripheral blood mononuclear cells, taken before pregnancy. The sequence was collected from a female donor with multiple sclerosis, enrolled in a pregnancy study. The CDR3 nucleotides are TGCGCCAGCAGTAGGGACAGGGTAGAAGAGCAGTACTTC. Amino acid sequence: CASSRDRVEEQYF.